The rows below give T cell receptor beta chains drawn from one sample of a study of T cell clonotyping in hematopoietic cell transplantation. Generated by immunoSEQ multiplex PCR, the TCRdb table keeps only in-frame clones and is missing some. The sample lists about 6,800 clones, almost 90% occurring once. This sample comprised peripheral blood mononuclear cells, obtained before stem cell transplant. Every receptor here comes from a man in his thirties or forties with acute myeloid leukemia. Some clones in this sample may be carry-over from other donors' samples. The CDR3 runs from the conserved cysteine through the conserved F or W. The D gene is left open where the match is weak. Clone size is stated in some rows and not others, as once, few, many or a class when expanded.

J gene	D gene	V gene	clone size	CDR3 protein	CDR3 DNA
TRBJ1-1	NA	TRBV4-3	once	CASSQEWGTTEAFF	TGCGCCAGCAGCCAAGAGTGGGGTACCACTGAAGCTTTCTTT
TRBJ2-2	NA	TRBV7-3	NA	CASSFTGAGDTGELFF	TGTGCCAGCAGCTTCACGGGGGCTGGGGACACCGGGGAGCTGTTTTTT
TRBJ1-6	TRBD1	TRBV4-1	large	CASSQPGQYNSPLHF	TGCGCCAGCAGCCAGCCGGGACAGTATAATTCACCCCTCCACTTT
TRBJ1-1	NA	TRBV9	NA	CASSVGGADWGNTEAFF	TGTGCCAGCAGCGTAGGGGGGGCAGACTGGGGGAACACTGAAGCTTTCTTT
TRBJ2-7	TRBD1	TRBV28	NA	CASSTDRVGGYEQYF	TGTGCCAGCAGCACAGACAGGGTTGGGGGCTACGAGCAGTACTTC
TRBJ2-7	TRBD2	TRBV5-1	NA	CASSLASGSSHEQYF	TGCGCCAGCAGCTTGGCTAGCGGGAGCAGTCACGAGCAGTACTTC
TRBJ2-7	NA	TRBV29-1	once	CSVVRGDEQYF	TGCAGCGTTGTAAGGGGGGACGAGCAGTACTTC
TRBJ2-1	NA	TRBV11-3	NA	CASSLDSDRRVSYNEQFF	TGTGCCAGCAGCTTAGATTCGGACAGGAGGGTTTCCTACAATGAGCAGTTCTTC
TRBJ2-4	NA	TRBV28	NA	CASSLRQDSGNIQYF	TGTGCCAGCAGCCTCAGACAGGACTCGGGGAACATTCAGTACTTC
TRBJ2-3	TRBD1	TRBV6-1	NA	CASSAGQGADTQYF	TGTGCCAGCAGTGCGGGACAGGGGGCAGATACGCAGTATTTT
TRBJ2-7	NA	TRBV18	few	CASSPDYEQYF	TGTGCCAGCTCACCAGACTACGAGCAGTACTTC
TRBJ1-2	NA	TRBV25-1	NA	CASSESVKVDFYGYTF	TGTGCCAGCAGTGAATCCGTGAAGGTTGATTTCTATGGCTACACCTTC
TRBJ1-2	NA	TRBV5-4	NA	CASSLTGTLGSTF	TGTGCCAGCAGCTTGACCGGGACCCTCGGTTCCACCTTC
TRBJ2-5	TRBD1	TRBV27	NA	CASSHRGGGETQYF	TGTGCCAGCAGTCACAGGGGTGGTGGAGAGACCCAGTACTTC
TRBJ2-2	NA	TRBV7-3	NA	CASSLTAANTGELFF	TGTGCCAGCAGCTTAACGGCAGCGAACACCGGGGAGCTGTTTTTT
TRBJ2-5	TRBD1	TRBV7-8	NA	CASSSRTGQETQYF	TGTGCCAGCAGCTCCCGGACAGGCCAAGAGACCCAGTACTTC
TRBJ1-2	NA	TRBV6-5	once	CASSYSMLGDYGYTF	TGTGCCAGCAGTTACTCGATGTTGGGGGACTATGGCTACACCTTC
TRBJ2-1	NA	TRBV11-3	NA	CASSLGQLRDNEQFF	TGTGCCAGCAGCTTGGGCCAACTTCGAGACAATGAGCAGTTCTTC
TRBJ1-2	NA	TRBV4-1	once	CASSQPGVGRGYTF	TGCGCCAGCAGCCAACCGGGGGTGGGCCGGGGCTACACCTTC
TRBJ2-3	NA	TRBV6-5	NA	CASWDSITDTQYF	TGTGCCAGTTGGGACTCTATCACAGATACGCAGTATTTT
TRBJ1-1	NA	TRBV9	NA	CASSVVEGVEAFF	TGTGCCAGCAGCGTAGTCGAGGGGGTGGAAGCTTTCTTT
TRBJ1-4	NA	TRBV25-1	NA	CASRGLNEKLFF	TGTGCCAGTAGAGGGCTTAATGAAAAACTGTTTTTT
TRBJ2-5	NA	TRBV9	NA	CASSARSNGGTQYF	TGTGCCAGCAGCGCAAGGTCTAACGGGGGGACCCAGTACTTC
TRBJ1-5	NA	TRBV19	NA	CASTPSPGQPQHF	TGTGCCAGTACCCCCTCCCCGGGTCAGCCCCAGCATTTT
TRBJ2-7	NA	TRBV6-6	NA	CASSYDSSSYEQYF	TGTGCCAGCAGTTACGACAGTAGCTCCTACGAGCAGTACTTC
TRBJ1-2	NA	TRBV19	NA	CASSPQGTNGYTF	TGTGCCAGTAGTCCACAGGGTACGAATGGCTACACCTTC
TRBJ2-7	NA	TRBV30	NA	CAWSKGRAHYEQYF	TGTGCCTGGAGTAAAGGCCGAGCCCACTACGAGCAGTACTTC
TRBJ1-5	NA	TRBV6-5	NA	CASSYSVDQPQHF	TGTGCCAGCAGTTACTCGGTCGATCAGCCCCAGCATTTT
TRBJ1-3	NA	TRBV25-1	NA	CASSESQTDHSGNTIYF	TGTGCCAGCAGTGAATCCCAGACTGATCACTCTGGAAACACCATATATTTT
TRBJ2-7	TRBD1	TRBV28	NA	CASSVGQGYEQYF	TGTGCCAGCAGTGTGGGACAGGGCTACGAGCAGTACTTC
TRBJ2-3	TRBD2	TRBV9	NA	CASSDGLAGRGTQYF	TGTGCCAGCAGCGATGGACTAGCGGGGAGGGGAACGCAGTATTTT
TRBJ1-1	NA	TRBV29-1	NA	CSVEDLRVRTEAFF	TGCAGCGTTGAAGATCTTAGGGTCAGAACTGAAGCTTTCTTT
TRBJ1-5	TRBD1	TRBV28	NA	CASSVQGEGNQPQHF	TGTGCCAGCAGCGTACAGGGGGAGGGCAATCAGCCCCAGCATTTT
TRBJ1-1	TRBD1	TRBV18	NA	CASSPGQGPEAFF	TGTGCCAGCTCACCCGGACAGGGGCCTGAAGCTTTCTTT
TRBJ1-5	TRBD1	TRBV19	NA	CASSFDRENQPQHF	TGTGCCAGTAGTTTCGACAGGGAGAATCAGCCCCAGCATTTT
TRBJ2-5	NA	TRBV19	NA	CASSRMGPGRSETQYF	TGTGCCAGTAGTAGGATGGGGCCTGGTAGATCAGAGACCCAGTACTTC
TRBJ2-1	TRBD1	TRBV19	NA	CASSIGDSDPRLIISSYNEQFF	TGTGCCAGTAGTATTGGGGACAGTGACCCTCGTCTTATCATTAGCTCCTACAATGAGCAGTTCTTC
TRBJ1-2	NA	TRBV6-5	NA	CASSTRFGGYTF	TGTGCCAGCAGTACCAGGTTTGGTGGCTACACCTTC
TRBJ1-2	NA	TRBV7-2	NA	CASRLDSANYGYTF	TGTGCCAGCAGGCTGGACAGCGCTAACTATGGCTACACCTTC
TRBJ2-2	NA	TRBV5-1	NA	CASSLGGTGELFF	TGCGCCAGCAGCTTGGGAGGTACCGGGGAGCTGTTTTTT
TRBJ1-1	NA	TRBV28	NA	CASSQVLDTEAFF	TGTGCCAGCAGTCAAGTCCTGGACACTGAAGCTTTCTTT
TRBJ1-1	NA	TRBV11-2	NA	CASSLRNRDTEAFF	TGTGCCAGCAGCTTAAGAAACAGGGACACTGAAGCTTTCTTT
TRBJ2-5	NA	TRBV14	NA	CASSRWRGEETQYF	TGTGCCAGCAGCCGGTGGAGGGGTGAAGAGACCCAGTACTTC
TRBJ2-5	NA	TRBV19	once	CASSTTGSQTQYF	TGTGCCAGTAGTACTACAGGGAGCCAGACCCAGTACTTC
TRBJ1-4	TRBD1	TRBV5-8	NA	CASSLGTGEEKLFF	TGTGCCAGCAGCCTGGGGACAGGCGAAGAAAAACTGTTTTTT
TRBJ1-5	TRBD1	TRBV28	NA	CASSADRVSNQPQHF	TGTGCCAGCAGTGCGGACAGGGTGAGCAATCAGCCCCAGCATTTT
TRBJ1-2	NA	TRBV11-1	NA	CASSFPDHYGYTF	TGTGCCAGCAGCTTCCCCGACCACTATGGCTACACCTTC
TRBJ1-2	TRBD1	TRBV5-4	NA	CASSPDRNYGYTF	TGTGCCAGCAGCCCGGACAGGAACTATGGCTACACCTTC